This is a list of T cell receptor beta chains from one sample in a study of blood T cell repertoires in COVID-19. This table comes from immunoSEQ multiplex PCR, and its TCRdb copy is limited to in-frame clones, with some not included. The table has around 100,000 clones, approximately 81% seen once. The material sequenced was peripheral blood. The receptors here all came from a human donor in a cohort sampled during active COVID-19. Each CDR3 is given with its conserved first and last residue. Each record gives: V gene, D gene, J gene, clone size, CDR3 protein, CDR3 DNA. D genes are given only for firm matches. Expanded clones are given a class, and other clones once, few, many or no size at all.

TRBV5-6	NA	TRBJ1-1	NA	CASSFTGIPEAFF	TGTGCCAGCAGCTTTACAGGGATCCCTGAAGCTTTCTTT
TRBV2	TRBD1	TRBJ2-1	few	CASSGDRNEQFF	TGTGCCAGCAGCGGGGACAGGAATGAGCAGTTCTTC
TRBV27	TRBD2	TRBJ2-2	NA	CASSLDRTSGIGELFF	TGTGCCAGCAGTTTAGATCGGACTAGCGGGATCGGGGAGCTGTTTTTT
TRBV5-1	NA	TRBJ1-3	NA	CASSPTITASGNTIYF	TGCGCCAGCAGCCCGACAATAACAGCTTCTGGAAACACCATATATTTT
TRBV6-5	NA	TRBJ2-7	few	CASSYRQYEQYF	TGTGCCAGCAGTTATCGACAGTACGAGCAGTACTTC
TRBV12-3/TRBV12-4	NA	TRBJ2-7	NA	CASSSRVYEQYF	TGTGCCAGCAGTTCGCGCGTCTACGAGCAGTACTTC
TRBV10-2	NA	TRBJ2-3	few	CASSGRYADTQYF	TGCGCCAGCAGTGGCCGCTATGCCGATACGCAGTATTTT
TRBV19	TRBD2	TRBJ2-3	NA	CASPPLAGGRRGSTDTQYF	TGTGCCAGTCCTCCTCTGGCGGGGGGCCGAAGGGGGAGCACAGATACGCAGTATTTT
TRBV20-1	NA	TRBJ1-1	NA	CSARAQVETFF	TGCAGTGCCAGGGCGCAGGTTGAAACTTTCTTT
TRBV7-2	TRBD2	TRBJ2-5	NA	CASSSRSGGAREETQYF	TGTGCCAGCAGCTCCCGTAGCGGGGGGGCTAGAGAAGAGACCCAGTACTTC
TRBV6-4	TRBD1	TRBJ2-1	NA	CASSEGIGDRGNNEQFF	TGTGCCAGCAGTGAAGGTATAGGGGACAGGGGGAACAATGAGCAGTTCTTC
TRBV3-1/TRBV3-2	NA	TRBJ1-4	NA	CASRPLQGRGEKLFF	TGTGCCAGCAGGCCACTTCAGGGAAGAGGTGAAAAACTGTTTTTT
TRBV7-9	NA	TRBJ2-5	NA	CASSSTGGGETQYF	TGTGCCAGCAGCTCCACAGGGGGAGGGGAGACCCAGTACTTC
TRBV10-1	NA	TRBJ1-1	NA	CASSRWSEAFF	TGCGCCAGCAGCCGGTGGTCTGAAGCTTTCTTT
TRBV29-1	NA	TRBJ1-2	NA	CSVEVGGANYGYTF	TGCAGCGTTGAGGTAGGGGGGGCGAACTATGGCTACACCTTC
TRBV2	NA	TRBJ2-2	NA	CASSGSSPGTGELFF	TGTGCCAGCAGCGGATCTAGCCCGGGGACCGGGGAGCTGTTTTTT
TRBV5-6	TRBD1	TRBJ2-2	once	CASSLFSSYRGETGELFF	TGTGCCAGCAGCTTGTTCTCCTCGTACAGGGGTGAAACCGGGGAGCTGTTTTTT
TRBV5-1	TRBD1	TRBJ1-2	NA	CASSWGTGNYGYTF	TGCGCCAGCAGCTGGGGGACAGGAAACTATGGCTACACCTTC
TRBV7-2	NA	TRBJ2-1	NA	CASSRDFWGEQFF	TGTGCCAGCAGTCGGGACTTTTGGGGTGAGCAGTTCTTC
TRBV7-9	NA	TRBJ2-3	NA	CASSFLTGNTDTQYF	TGTGCCAGCAGCTTTCTTACAGGGAACACAGATACGCAGTATTTT
TRBV12-3/TRBV12-4	TRBD1	TRBJ1-3	NA	CASAGGARNTIYF	TGTGCCAGTGCAGGGGGCGCAAGAAACACCATATATTTT
TRBV28	TRBD1	TRBJ1-1	once	CASSFYRGVSYTEAFF	TGTGCCAGCAGTTTTTACAGGGGGGTATCGTACACTGAAGCTTTCTTT
TRBV28	NA	TRBJ2-2	NA	CASNRAQNTGELFF	TGTGCCAGCAACAGGGCCCAGAACACCGGGGAGCTGTTTTTT
TRBV2	NA	TRBJ1-2	NA	CASSGRAGMVDGYTF	TGTGCCAGCAGTGGACGAGCAGGGATGGTAGATGGCTACACCTTC
TRBV19	NA	TRBJ1-2	NA	CASSSGHANYGYTF	TGTGCCAGTAGTTCAGGACACGCAAACTATGGCTACACCTTC
TRBV15	TRBD1	TRBJ1-1	few	CATSIDRGPNTEAFF	TGTGCCACCAGCATCGACAGGGGGCCGAACACTGAAGCTTTCTTT
TRBV5-1	TRBD1	TRBJ2-1	NA	CASSLAGTAYNEQFF	TGCGCCAGCAGCTTGGCCGGGACAGCTTACAATGAGCAGTTCTTC